Shown below are 32 T cell receptor beta chains from a single sample sequenced in a study of shared clonotypes between healthy human individuals. Sequencing used immunoSEQ multiplex PCR; TCRdb keeps in-frame clones, though not all of them. Counted here are some 470,000 clones, less than 80% occurring once; the ten biggest clones make up around 13%. Material: PBMCs. The receptors were sampled from a middle-aged woman in good health. Some clones in this sample may be carry-over from other donors' samples.

In this sample, this clone turned up once. The J gene is TRBJ1-2, the V gene TRBV28; D gene uncertain. Trimming took 7 bases from V and 0 from J, leaving 15 bases between them. Germline values: CDR1 MDHEN, CDR2 SYDVKM. The length of the CDR3 is 15 residues. CDR3 nucleotides: TGTGCCAGCAAGCCGGAAGGGCTCACTAACTATGGCTACACCTTC. Translating gives CASKPEGLTNYGYTF.

This sequence joins TRBV5-1 and TRBJ2-1, with D tentatively TRBD1 or TRBD2 (5 bases each). The V end was cut by 5 bases, the J end by 1 base, with 16 bases between. CDR1 and CDR2 from the germline V gene are SGHRS and YFSETQ. This CDR3 spans 16 amino acids. In DNA form, the CDR3 reads TGCGCCAGCAGAAGGTCCCCCGAGGGGTCCTACAATGAGCAGTTCTTC. Translating it yields CASRRSPEGSYNEQFF.

This clone was counted a few times. A far larger clone is just one base off, so this is likely a read error. Additional DNA sequences in this sample encode the identical CDR3. This chain links TRBV20-1 with TRBJ1-1; D is unclear. Germline V CDR1 and CDR2: DFQATT, SNEGSKA (reference sequence). The CDR3 sequence is 11 residues long. CDR3 bases: TGCAGTGCTAGTAAGAACACTGAAGCTTTCTTC. Residues: CSASKNTEAFF.

The CDR3 sequence is CASSALRGNTEAFF. CDR3 nucleotide sequence: TGTGCCAGCAGCGCATTAAGGGGGAACACTGAAGCTTTCTTT. The chain has TRBV27 and TRBJ1-1; perhaps TRBD1 as D (5 bases). CDR3 size: 14 residues. CDR1 and CDR2 (germline): MNHEY, SMNVEV (reference sequence). V lost 6 bases to trimming and J lost 1 base, with 12 bases between them.

The J gene is TRBJ1-4, the V gene TRBV6-5; D may be TRBD1 (5 bases). In germline, CDR1 is MNHEY, CDR2 SVGAGI. The CDR3 length is 15 residues. Trimming cost V 6 bases and J 8 bases, with 19 bases left between them. The CDR3 is CASRSGGSLIEKLFF. The DNA of the CDR3 is TGTGCCAGCAGGTCCGGGGGGAGTCTAATCGAAAAACTGTTTTTT.

A note on this clone: Just one base apart from a much larger clone, this may be a read error. The CDR3 here is CASSLPQETQYF. CDR3 in DNA: TGCGCCAGCAGCTTGCCGCAAGAGACCCAGTACTTC. The chain couples TRBV5-1 to TRBJ2-5, with D unclear. Germline values: CDR1 SGHRS, CDR2 YFSETQ. The CDR3 totals 12 residues. The V end was cut by 1 base, the J end by 2 bases, with 3 bases between.

This clone was observed once. The chain recombines TRBV6-5 with TRBJ2-2; perhaps TRBD1 as D (6 bases). V lost 8 bases to trimming and J lost 7 bases, with 14 bases between them. CDR1 MNHEY and CDR2 SVGAGI come from the germline V gene. This CDR3 region has 13 residues. CDR3 DNA: TGTGCCAGCGTCAGGGGATTGGGCGGGGAGCTGTTTTTT. Its protein is CASVRGLGGELFF.

This clone was found once. At one end, the junction sequence differs from germline, possibly due to a read error. V gene TRBV7-7 combines with J gene TRBJ1-3, with D possibly matching TRBD1 (6 bases). Germline V gene sequence: CDR1 SSHAT, CDR2 FNYEAQ (reference sequence). This CDR3 region has 16 residues. CDR3 loop: CASSLDRGLSGNTIYF. The CDR3 DNA is TGTGCTAGCAGCTTAGATCGGGGGCTCTCTGGAAACACCATATATTTT.

The chain uses TRBV7-3 and TRBJ1-5, with D possibly being TRBD1 (6 bases). With 4 bases removed from V and 7 bases from J, the gap between germline ends came to 11 bases. CDR3 length equals 13 residues. CDR1 and CDR2 from the germline V gene are SGHTA and FQGTGA. The CDR3 DNA sequence: TGTGCCAGCAGCTCAACGAGGGGGCAGCCCCAGCATTTT. It specifies CASSSTRGQPQHF.

The V gene is TRBV2, the J gene TRBJ2-3; D is undetermined. The V gene's germline CDR1 is SNHLY and CDR2 FYNNEI. CDR3 length: 13 amino acids. Trimming removed 7 bases from V and 3 bases from J, with 11 bases in between. The DNA for the CDR3 is TGTGCCAGCACTACCGATAGGACAGATACGCAGTATTTT. It specifies CASTTDRTDTQYF.

The chain joins TRBV29-1 to TRBJ2-5; the D gene is possibly TRBD2 (5 bases). The CDR3 contains 13 residues. CDR1 SQVTM and CDR2 ANQGSEA come from the germline V gene. Trimming removed 4 bases at V and 0 bases at J, with 9 bases between. The CDR3 reads CSVVPGNQETQYF. CDR3 nucleotide sequence: TGCAGCGTTGTGCCCGGGAACCAAGAGACCCAGTACTTC.

The chain couples TRBV28 to TRBJ1-1; D call uncertain. Trimming took 5 bases from V and 6 from J, leaving 7 bases between them. CDR1 and CDR2 (germline): MDHEN, SYDVKM. The CDR3 is 11 amino acids. Written as DNA, the CDR3 is TGTGCCAGCAGTCCCCGGGCTGAAGCTTTCTTT. Its protein product is CASSPRAEAFF.

This clone was seen a handful of times. The V call is TRBV4-3, the J call TRBJ2-1; D gene unclear. CDR3 length: 12 amino acids. Trimming left V 1 base short and J 8 bases short, with 6 bases between. CDR1 LGHNA and CDR2 YSLEER come from the germline V gene. The CDR3 sequence is CASSQGPHEQFF. CDR3 in DNA: TGCGCCAGCAGCCAAGGCCCCCATGAGCAGTTCTTC.

The chain has TRBV6-6 and TRBJ2-7; no reliable D call. V was clipped by 5 bases and J by 2 bases, with 7 bases between them. Germline values: CDR1 MNHNY, CDR2 SVGAGI (reference sequence). The CDR3 extends over 12 amino acids. The CDR3 here is CASSTGPYEQYF. Here the CDR3 DNA reads TGTGCCAGCAGTACCGGCCCCTACGAGCAGTACTTC.

This chain uses TRBV7-6 with TRBJ2-5; D is ambiguous. CDR1 and CDR2 from the germline V gene are SGHVS and FNYEAQ. The CDR3 consists of 13 residues. The V and J ends lost 7 bases and 7 bases respectively, with 16 bases between them. The CDR3 loop reads CASTPTYWGTQYF. CDR3 bases: TGTGCCAGCACCCCCACCTATTGGGGGACCCAGTACTTC.

The chain has TRBV25-1 and TRBJ2-7; no clear D gene. The CDR3 runs to 15 residues. The V end was cut by 4 bases, the J end by 4 bases, with 17 bases between. Germline values: CDR1 MGHDK, CDR2 SYGVNS. CDR3 residues: CASSASGSGLYEQYF. The CDR3 DNA reads as TGTGCCAGCAGTGCCTCCGGCTCCGGATTATACGAGCAGTACTTC.

There are a few counts of this clone. This sequence joins TRBV7-9 and TRBJ2-5; TRBD2 aligns across 8 bases. This CDR3 comprises 15 residues. Trimming removed 5 bases from V and 5 bases from J; junction bases left unmatched: 10. Germline V CDR1 and CDR2: SEHNR, FQNEAQ (reference sequence). The DNA of the CDR3 is TGTGCCAGCAGCCTTGGATGGACTAGCCGGGAGACCCAGTACTTC. This encodes CASSLGWTSRETQYF.

Comments on this clone: A far larger clone is one nucleotide away, so this likely arose from a read error. This rearrangement joins TRBV6-6 to TRBJ1-5; no clear D gene. Trimming pared 0 bases from V and 4 bases from J, leaving 10 bases between. The CDR3 loop spans 15 amino acids. Germline V gene sequence: CDR1 MNHNY, CDR2 SVGAGI (reference sequence). CDR3 bases: TGTGCCAGCAGTTACTCGAGCTGTCCAAATCAGCCCCAGCATTTT. This codes for CASSYSSCPNQPQHF.

V usage is TRBV5-1 and J usage is TRBJ2-2; D not certain. V was shortened by 0 bases and J by 5 bases, with 8 bases between the two germline ends. This CDR3 has 14 amino acids. Germline loops: CDR1 SGHRS, CDR2 YFSETQ. This CDR3 is CASSLVVETGELFF. The CDR3 region has the DNA TGCGCCAGCAGCTTGGTTGTGGAGACCGGGGAGCTGTTTTTT. Variable domain in full (rest from reference TRBV5-1 and TRBJ2-2): KAGVTQTPRYLIKTRGQQVTLSCSPISGHRSVSWYQQTPGQGLQFLFEYFSETQRNKGNFPGRFSGRQFSNSRSEMNVSTLELGDSALYLCASSLVVETGELFFGEGSRLTVL.

In nucleotides, the CDR3 is TGTGCCAGTAGAAACCGGGACAGGGGCCACGGACCTGGAAACACCATATATTTT. Translating it yields CASRNRDRGHGPGNTIYF. The V call is TRBV19, the J call TRBJ1-3; 10 nucleotides align to TRBD1. Looked up from germline, CDR1 is LNHDA and CDR2 is SQIVND (reference sequence). The CDR3 length is 18 residues. V shed 6 bases and J 2 bases; nucleotides not matched to a gene: 13.

About this clone itself: Other DNA sequences of this sample code for an identical CDR3. This chain connects TRBV28 to TRBJ2-1; TRBD2 matches 8 bases. The ends lost 6 bases at V and 0 bases at J; junction bases unmatched: 1. Germline values: CDR1 MDHEN, CDR2 SYDVKM. The length of the CDR3 is 14 residues. The CDR3, as DNA: TGTGCCAGCAGAAGCGGGAGCTCCTACAATGAGCAGTTCTTC. Protein sequence: CASRSGSSYNEQFF.

There are many counts of this clone. V gene TRBV21-1 combines with J gene TRBJ1-1; no DNA check was done on the table's D call, TRBD1. TRBV21-1 is a known pseudogene. This CDR3 has 15 residues. The CDR3: CASSTRQGARKRAFF. The CDR3 nucleotides are TGTGCCAGCAGCACCCGACAGGGGGCAAGGAAAAGGGCTTTCTTT.

The chain is built from TRBV28 and TRBJ2-7; 8 nucleotides agree with TRBD2. The germline CDR1 and CDR2 sequences are MDHEN and SYDVKM. V gave up 7 bases and J gave up 1 base; unmatched junction bases: 6. The CDR3 has 14 amino acids. The CDR3 loop is CASNHGTRSYEQYF. In nucleotides, the CDR3 is TGTGCCAGCAACCACGGGACTAGGTCCTACGAGCAGTACTTC. The whole variable domain, remainder taken from reference TRBV28 and TRBJ2-7, is DVKVTQSSRYLVKRTGEKVFLECVQDMDHENMFWYRQDPGLGLRLIYFSYDVKMKEKGDIPEGYSVSREKKERFSLILESASTNQTSMYLCASNHGTRSYEQYFGPGTRLTVT.

To note about this clone: Just one base apart from a much larger clone, this may be a read error. CDR3 DNA: TGCAGCGTTAGCGGGAGCGCAGATACGCAGTATTTT. Protein sequence: CSVSGSADTQYF. The chain uses TRBV29-1 and TRBJ2-3; 8 bases are a match to TRBD2. J was trimmed by 4 bases and V by 5 bases; bases with no gene match: 2. CDR3 length: 12 residues. Germline lookup yields CDR1 SQVTM and CDR2 ANQGSEA.

As to this clone: One end of the junction varies from germline; a read error may be responsible. This chain connects TRBV7-3 to TRBJ1-1; 7 positions agree with TRBD1. Germline values: CDR1 SGHTA, CDR2 FQGTGA. The length of the CDR3 is 13 residues. The CDR3 is CASSLTGVTEAFF. In DNA form, the CDR3 reads TGTGCCAGCAGCCTAACAGGGGTCACTGAAGCTTTCTTT.

This clone showed up just a few times. The chain couples TRBV6-5 to TRBJ2-5, with a tentative D call TRBD1 (6 bases). Germline values: CDR1 MNHEY, CDR2 SVGAGI. V was trimmed by 5 bases and J by 5 bases, leaving 12 bases between them. The CDR3 consists of 13 residues. The CDR3: CASSPGVRETQYF. The CDR3 DNA reads as TGTGCCAGCAGTCCAGGGGTCCGGGAGACCCAGTACTTC.

This CDR3 reads CASGQGGYYGYTF. The CDR3 DNA reads TGTGCCAGCGGACAGGGTGGCTACTATGGCTACACCTTC. The chain couples TRBV6-6 to TRBJ1-2, with 8 bases that match TRBD1. The germline V gene has CDR1 MNHNY and CDR2 SVGAGI (reference sequence). V shed 8 bases and J 3 bases; nucleotides not matched to a gene: 5. This CDR3 region has 13 residues.

The chain couples TRBV19 to TRBJ1-2, with D possibly matching TRBD1 (6 bases). Germline loops: CDR1 LNHDA, CDR2 SQIVND (reference sequence). The CDR3 spans 17 residues. V was cut by 4 bases and J by 8 bases, with 26 bases left in between. This CDR3 is CASSTSRGQMLFNGYTF. CDR3 coding DNA: TGTGCCAGTAGTACGTCCCGGGGGCAGATGCTTTTTAACGGCTACACCTTC.

This rearrangement joins TRBV28 to TRBJ2-5; D may be TRBD2 (5 bases). The V gene's germline CDR1 is MDHEN and CDR2 SYDVKM. Trimming pared 5 bases from V and 7 bases from J, leaving 14 bases between. The CDR3 spans 13 residues. CDR3 loop: CASSTPLAGTQYF. DNA of the CDR3: TGTGCCAGCAGTACCCCGCTCGCGGGGACCCAGTACTTC.

With respect to this clone: Possible read error: a much larger clone is one base away. Other DNA sequences in this sample translate to the same CDR3. V gene TRBV6-5 combines with J gene TRBJ2-4; D not certain. The germline gives CDR1 MNHEY, CDR2 SVGAGI. This CDR3 is 13 amino acids long. The V and J ends lost 2 bases and 0 bases respectively, with 2 bases between them. CDR3 sequence (DNA): TGTGCCAGCAGTTACAGAGCCAAAAACATTCAGTACTTC. This translates into CASSYRAKNIQYF.

This clone was detected only a few times. This specimen includes other DNA sequences encoding the same CDR3. This chain joins TRBV30 and TRBJ2-1; the match to TRBD1 covers 9 bases. This CDR3 comprises 14 residues. Looked up from germline, CDR1 is GTSNPN and CDR2 is SVGIG (reference sequence). V gave up 5 bases and J gave up 1 base; unmatched junction bases: 3. As DNA, the CDR3 is TGTGCCTGGGGGACAGGGAGTTCCTACAATGAGCAGTTCTTC. It specifies CAWGTGSSYNEQFF.

The CDR3 spells CASSRRDRDRDIQYF. DNA for the CDR3: TGTGCCAGCAGCCGGCGAGACCGGGACAGGGACATTCAGTACTTC. The V and J genes are TRBV13 and TRBJ2-4, with 9 bases fitting TRBD1. Losses at the gene ends were 5 bases for V and 8 bases for J; bases not matched to a gene: 10. The CDR3 has 15 amino acids. Germline V gives CDR1 PRHDT, CDR2 FYEKMQ (reference sequence).